The subject of this entry is one T cell receptor (beta chain). This CDR3 is 14 amino acids long. V shed 3 bases and J 8 bases; nucleotides not matched to a gene: 4. The V gene's germline CDR1 is KGHSH and CDR2 LQKENI. The data are from a study of blood T cell repertoires in COVID-19. Study information: Samples came from the United States, Italy and Spain, spanning acute and convalescent COVID-19. From T cells, B-cell-depleted T cells, or PBMCs came the material, which was cDNA or gDNA.

Per the study methods: By means of reference gene primer amplification, nucleated cell counts were estimated. TCRdb keeps only in-frame clones here, not all; method: immunoSEQ multiplex PCR. V and J calls and clone size are given by that table; D and trimming were obtained from the DNA. Among over 85,000 clones listed, about 88% were seen once. The TCR was taken from a man in his sixties with acute or convalescent COVID-19. What was sequenced was peripheral blood. The genes are TRBV18 and TRBJ1-6, with TRBD1 matching over 7 bases. CDR3 amino acids: CASSPSQGDSPLHF. DNA for the CDR3: TGTGCCAGCTCACCGAGTCAGGGGGATTCACCCCTCCACTTT.